The rows below give T cell receptor beta chains drawn from one sample of a study of T-cell reconstitution after alpha-beta-depleted transplantation in children. TCRdb itself ran the PCR reads through MiXCR, one entry per CDR3 protein. Of about 980,000 distinct CDR3 sequences in the sample, about 31% were seen once. The specimen was PBMCs, mostly from graft donor cells, collected 360 days after TCRalphabeta/CD19-depleted stem cell transplant. The source is a boy in the first two years of life who had a stem cell transplant for SCID, so the T cells may come from the graft donor. The CDR3 runs from the conserved cysteine through the conserved F or W. The order of the fields is CDR3 DNA, CDR3 protein, J gene, D gene, V gene, clone size. A D gene is named only where the DNA matches it firmly. Part of the rows lack a size; the others show once, few, many or a class for expanded clones.

TGTGCCAGCAGTAACAGCCCGGACACTGAAGCTTTCTTT | CASSNSPDTEAFF | TRBJ1-1 | NA | TRBV6-5 | few
TGCAGTGCTGCCCGGGGGTCTGGGGCCAACGTCCTGACTTTC | CSAARGSGANVLTF | TRBJ2-6 | NA | TRBV20-1 | NA
TGTGCCACCAGCAGAGATAGGGGAGGGAACACCGGGGAGCTGTTTTTT | CATSRDRGGNTGELFF | TRBJ2-2 | NA | TRBV15 | few
TGTGCCCCCGGGACCCCGAACACTGAAGCTTTCTTT | CAPGTPNTEAFF | TRBJ1-1 | NA | TRBV7-9 | few
TGTGCCAGCAGCTTAGCCCCGGGACACTCAGCCAAAAACATTCAGTACTTC | CASSLAPGHSAKNIQYF | TRBJ2-4 | NA | TRBV7-2 | few
TGCGCCAGCAGATGGGGACTAGCATCTAGCACAGATACGCAGTATTTT | CASRWGLASSTDTQYF | TRBJ2-3 | TRBD2 | TRBV5-1 | NA
TGCAGTGCTACGACCCCCCGGGGTAGCGTACACGAGCAGTACTTC | CSATTPRGSVHEQYF | TRBJ2-7 | NA | TRBV20-1 | NA
TGTGCCAGCAGTGAAAATCCGCAAATTGCCGGCGGCAATTACTCACCCCTCCACTTT | CASSENPQIAGGNYSPLHF | TRBJ1-6 | NA | TRBV6-1 | few
TGTGCCAGCACCGAGACAGTCTCTACTGAAGCTTTCTTT | CASTETVSTEAFF | TRBJ1-1 | NA | TRBV6-2/TRBV6-3 | NA
TGCGCCAGCAGCCAAGAATACGGGACAGGGGGACTGAATGAGCAGTTCTTC | CASSQEYGTGGLNEQFF | TRBJ2-1 | TRBD1 | TRBV4-3 | NA
TGCAGTGCCCGCATAATGGACAGTCGACTCTACGAGCAGTACTTC | CSARIMDSRLYEQYF | TRBJ2-7 | NA | TRBV20-1 | NA
TGCGCCAGCAGTCACGTATTTAAACAGGGACAGTCATACAATCAGCCCCAGCATTTT | CASSHVFKQGQSYNQPQHF | TRBJ1-5 | TRBD1 | TRBV4-1 | NA
TGTGCCAGCAGCTTATTGGGTGGCGCGGCCAAAAACATTCAGTACTTC | CASSLLGGAAKNIQYF | TRBJ2-4 | NA | TRBV7-8 | NA
TGCAGTGCTAGACCCCTGTGGGCCCAGTACTTC | CSARPLWAQYF | TRBJ2-5 | NA | TRBV20-1 | NA
TGCGCCAGCAGCTTGAGGGAGGCGGATACGCAGTATTTT | CASSLREADTQYF | TRBJ2-3 | NA | TRBV5-1 | few
TGTGCCAGCAGTCCCACTGGGACTAGCATCGATGAGCAGTTCTTC | CASSPTGTSIDEQFF | TRBJ2-1 | TRBD2 | TRBV7-3 | NA
TGCGCCAGCACAAGTCGACAGGGGTGGACCGGGGAGCTGTTTTTT | CASTSRQGWTGELFF | TRBJ2-2 | TRBD1 | TRBV5-1 | NA
TGTGCCAGCAGCCAGGCCCGGAGGAGTGAGCAGTTCTTC | CASSQARRSEQFF | TRBJ2-1 | NA | TRBV14 | NA
TGTGCCAGCAGTTTAGGGACAATAAACACCGGGGAGCTGTTTTTT | CASSLGTINTGELFF | TRBJ2-2 | NA | TRBV12-3/TRBV12-4 | few
TGCGCCAGCAGCAATTCGCCCTCTGGACAGGGGGCAAGTGAGCAGTTCTTC | CASSNSPSGQGASEQFF | TRBJ2-1 | TRBD1 | TRBV5-1 | NA
TGTGCCACCAGTGATTTCCGGAGGACAGGGATGAGCACAGATACGCAGTATTTT | CATSDFRRTGMSTDTQYF | TRBJ2-3 | TRBD1 | TRBV24-1 | NA
TGTGCCATCAGTGGGGAGGGGCACAGAACAGATACGCAGTATTTT | CAISGEGHRTDTQYF | TRBJ2-3 | TRBD2 | TRBV10-3 | NA
TGTGCCACCAGCAGAGATTCCTTGTCCTACAATGAGCAGTTCTTC | CATSRDSLSYNEQFF | TRBJ2-1 | NA | TRBV15 | NA
TGTGCCAGCAGCTTTTTTTGGGCTAGCGTTGCTAATGAGCAGTTCTTC | CASSFFWASVANEQFF | TRBJ2-1 | NA | TRBV11-2 | NA
TGTGCCAGCAGTTTAGCCCTCCGAGGTCCGGGAAACAATGAGCAGTTCTTC | CASSLALRGPGNNEQFF | TRBJ2-1 | NA | TRBV12-3/TRBV12-4 | NA
TGTGCCAGCAGTGAAGGGGGGCGGGGGGCCTACAATGAGCAGTTCTTC | CASSEGGRGAYNEQFF | TRBJ2-1 | TRBD2 | TRBV6-1 | NA
TGTGCCAGCAGTTACCCATCTCTTCAGATCTTC | CASSYPSLQIF | TRBJ2-1 | NA | TRBV28 | NA
TGCAGCGTTGTCGAGGGCGGGTACGAGCAGTACTTC | CSVVEGGYEQYF | TRBJ2-7 | NA | TRBV29-1 | many
TGTGCCAGCAGTTTCTGGGCGGAGGGCACAGATACGCAGTATTTT | CASSFWAEGTDTQYF | TRBJ2-3 | NA | TRBV12-3/TRBV12-4 | few
TGTGCCAGCAGTGCGGCTAGCGGGGGTGAGGAGACCCAGTACTTC | CASSAASGGEETQYF | TRBJ2-5 | TRBD2 | TRBV2 | NA
TGCAGTGCTAGATATTTTTCATATGAGCAGTTCTTC | CSARYFSYEQFF | TRBJ2-1 | NA | TRBV20-1 | NA
TGTGCCTGGAGTGTAGGAGGTGTCGGGGAGCTGTTTTTT | CAWSVGGVGELFF | TRBJ2-2 | NA | TRBV30 | few
TGTGCCAGCAGCCAAGCTAGCTTAAGAGTGGGAGATACGCAGTATTTT | CASSQASLRVGDTQYF | TRBJ2-3 | NA | TRBV3-1 | once